The text below deals with one T cell receptor (beta chain). This clonotype turned up a few times. Its recognized antigen is unknown. Base-call qualities are not available, and no considerably larger clone is one nucleotide away. Amplification of TCR beta CDR3 regions was carried out from RNA transcripts. A first-round RT-PCR of the TCR CDR3 used the HTBI primer set with the Qiagen OneStep RT-PCR kit. Libraries were constructed in a second round of multiplex PCR, after which size selection and purification were performed. Sequencing of the libraries was done on an Illumina HiSeq2000 using paired-end 100 bp reads. Per the original workflow: SOAPnuke was used to process the raw data, removing reads that contained adapters or uncalled bases, had a mean Phred below 15, or lacked an exact match to the constant primer or identifier. COPE v1.2.5 was used to merge high-quality paired reads, and clonotypes were defined as unique nucleotide sequences. MiTCR v1.1 was used to align the clonotypes against IMGT TRBV, TRBD and TRBJ reference segments. Analysis was restricted to V-J combinations with a frequency above 0.0001, which covered about 99% of repertoires. A TCS score was defined as the ratio between F50 (clonal expansion) and ExV (chaos), using BLOSUM62-based TCRdist between CDR3 peptides within each V-J. Welch's t-statistics and random forest reduced around 520 V-J features to roughly 13, which were used in a naive Bayes classifier (R e1071). The public reads were run again by TCRdb, first through fastp at Q25 and then through MiXCR, and only productive beta chains were kept. Rows are unified per CDR3 protein, each entry keeping the most common DNA and genes. These V and J calls derive from TCRdb rather than the authors' analysis. The sample yields hundreds of thousands of distinct CDR3 sequences; about a sixth were counted once. The ten largest account for over 3.5% of the sample.

This record belongs to a study of T cells in Graves' hyperthyroidism and ophthalmopathy (dated by TCRdb to about 2019). In terms of the full investigation: Peripheral blood was collected at initial diagnosis, before any treatment. TCR V-J signatures able to tell the groups apart were searched for in a discovery cohort of more than 90 patients, of whom around 42 had Graves' ophthalmopathy and 55 to 65 had stable Graves' hyperthyroidism. Prospective prediction of ophthalmopathy was tested in an independent validation cohort of about 19 hyperthyroidism patients and 15 to 17 patients who later progressed to ophthalmopathy. The roughly 100 discovery patients were randomly split 7:3 into training and test sets. In addition, the study compared T-cell repertoires in thyroid tissue and in blood from 6 or 7 Graves' hyperthyroidism patients. After sampling, hyperthyroidism patients received methimazole starting at 30 mg daily, and ophthalmopathy patients received high-dose intravenous methylprednisolone. The paper describes TCR Vbeta CDR3 sequencing of some 130 peripheral blood samples, made up of 40 to 45 ophthalmopathy patients, roughly 75 hyperthyroidism patients and approximately 17 progressor patients.

Trimming accounts for 5 bases at V and 1 base at J, while the number of junction bases matched to no gene is 12. Counted from cysteine to phenylalanine, this CDR3 has 20 amino acids. Only the CDR3 DNA is retained, 60 bases long and in frame from the first base. Per the germline V gene, MNHNS is the CDR1 and SASEGT is the CDR2. Study-wide conclusions, independent of this receptor: Most expanded thyroid clonotypes (frequency above 0.001) were also detected in blood, suggesting blood repertoires may reflect thyroid immune responses. A model built on a 13 V-J signature distinguished ophthalmopathy from stable hyperthyroidism, reaching about 88% sensitivity and around 81% specificity in cross-validation and 80%/75% in testing. In validation, the model predicted progression to ophthalmopathy with around 71% sensitivity and 72% to 85% specificity, a median of 6.5 months before onset. No statistical method was used to fix the sample size in advance, and group allocation was not hidden from the investigators.

A patient counted as having stable Graves' hyperthyroidism if no progression to ophthalmopathy occurred over 18 months of follow-up. Hyperthyroidism patients were newly diagnosed, had a disease duration of under 2 months, and were aged 18 to 65 years. Any patient with an uncontrolled infection, another autoimmune disease, pregnancy or lactation was excluded. Diagnoses relied on clinical symptoms, serum thyroxine and TRAb, thyroid ultrasound and orbital computed tomography. Ficoll-Paque density gradient centrifugation was used to isolate PBMCs from around 10 ml of fresh peripheral blood. Trizol reagent was used to extract total RNA, and RNA quality was then checked on an Agilent 2100 Bioanalyzer.

Sequences were obtained from blood. The TCR sequence derives from a woman aged 25 to 39 with Graves' hyperthyroidism. This sequence uses TRBV6-1 and TRBJ2-2; TRBD2 lines up with 14 middle nucleotides. At the DNA level, the sequence is TGTGCCAGCAGTTTTTTGGGACTAGCGGGAGATAGAGTGAACACCGGGGAGCTGTTTTTT. It specifies CASSFLGLAGDRVNTGELFF.